The clone carrying this T cell receptor beta chain has at least ten counts. No antigen is known for it. TCRdb reanalysed the reads using MiXCR and keeps one entry per CDR3 protein. The data show about 900,000 distinct CDR3 sequences, 31% seen once. These data are taken from a study of T cell repertoires in cytomegalovirus infection. About the research overall: Matching HLA type, along with CMV infection, was indicated by public TCR beta signatures.

CDR1 is SGHTA, CDR2 FQGNSA, per germline. The CDR3 is made up of 12 amino acids. Between the trimmed V and J ends, which lost 3 bases and 7 bases, there was a span of 9 bases. This clonotype originated in a human donor in good health (CMV status not recorded). Some clones in this sample may be carry-over from other donors' samples. Sequences were derived from cultured CD8+ T cells from PBMCs, sampled from culture after CMV antigen stimulation. This chain connects TRBV7-2 to TRBJ1-1, with TRBD1 as a possible D gene (5 bases). DNA for the CDR3: TGTGCCAGCAGCTTCGACAGTATTGAAGCTTTCTTT. This encodes CASSFDSIEAFF.